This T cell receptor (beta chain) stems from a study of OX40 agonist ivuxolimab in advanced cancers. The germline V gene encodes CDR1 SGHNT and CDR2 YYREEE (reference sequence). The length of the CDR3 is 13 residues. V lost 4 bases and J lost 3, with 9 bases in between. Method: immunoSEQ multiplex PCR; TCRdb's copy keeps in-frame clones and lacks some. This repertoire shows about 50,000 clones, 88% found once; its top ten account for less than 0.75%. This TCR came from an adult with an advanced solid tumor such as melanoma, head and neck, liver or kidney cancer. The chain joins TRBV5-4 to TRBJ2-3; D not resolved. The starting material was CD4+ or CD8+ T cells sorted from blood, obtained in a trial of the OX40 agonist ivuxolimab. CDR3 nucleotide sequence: TGTGCCAGCAGCCGCGTAGGAACAGATACGCAGTATTTT. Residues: CASSRVGTDTQYF.